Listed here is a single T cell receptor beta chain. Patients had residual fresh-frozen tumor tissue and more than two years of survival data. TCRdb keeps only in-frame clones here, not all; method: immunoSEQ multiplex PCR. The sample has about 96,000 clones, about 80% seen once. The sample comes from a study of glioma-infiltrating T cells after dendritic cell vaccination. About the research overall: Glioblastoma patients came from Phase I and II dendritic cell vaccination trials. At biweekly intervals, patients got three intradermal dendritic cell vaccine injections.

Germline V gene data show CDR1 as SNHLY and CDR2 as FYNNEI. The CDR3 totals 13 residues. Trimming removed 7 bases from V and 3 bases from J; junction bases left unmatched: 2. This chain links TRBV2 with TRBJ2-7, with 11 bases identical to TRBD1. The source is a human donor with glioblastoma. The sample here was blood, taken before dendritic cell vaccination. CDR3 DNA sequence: TGTGCCAGCATGGGGACAGGGGGCTACGAGCAGTACTTC. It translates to CASMGTGGYEQYF.